Below are 28 T cell receptor beta chains sequenced from a single sample in a study of T cell responses to AZD1222 COVID-19 vaccine. Some clones are missing from TCRdb's copy, which holds only in-frame ones; the method was immunoSEQ multiplex PCR. Of roughly 130,000 clones in the sample, more than 85% were seen once. The sample was peripheral blood, taken on day 0 of AZD1222 vaccination. Every receptor here comes from an adult in good health.

The rearrangement links TRBV19 to TRBJ1-4; D not resolved. The V gene's germline CDR1 is LNHDA and CDR2 SQIVND (reference sequence). The CDR3 has 14 residues. Deletions cut 6 bases from V and 4 bases from J, with 12 bases between. CDR3 region: CASRRTSSNEKLFF. CDR3 sequence (DNA): TGTGCCAGTAGACGGACGTCCAGTAATGAAAAACTGTTTTTT.

J is TRBJ1-3 and V is TRBV30; D gene ambiguous. The ends were cut back, 3 bases at V and 1 base at J, with 7 bases in the middle. CDR3 length: 13 amino acids. Germline values: CDR1 GTSNPN, CDR2 SVGIG (reference sequence). The CDR3 is CAWSSRSGNTIYF. CDR3 sequence (DNA): TGTGCCTGGAGCTCAAGGTCTGGAAACACCATATATTTT.

The chain links TRBV9 to TRBJ2-7; no definite D call. Germline values: CDR1 SGDLS, CDR2 YYNGEE. The CDR3 length is 14 residues. Trimming shortened V by 4 bases and J by 4 bases, and 15 bases separated the two germline ends. The CDR3 protein is CASSPQLRAYEQYF. In DNA, the CDR3 is TGTGCCAGCAGCCCCCAGCTCAGAGCTTACGAGCAGTACTTC.

CDR3 DNA sequence: TGTGCCAGCCAACAGGGCTCTGAAGCTTTCTTT. Translating gives CASQQGSEAFF. This chain joins TRBV2 and TRBJ1-1; D might be TRBD1 (6 bases). The length of the CDR3 is 11 residues. In germline, CDR1 is SNHLY, CDR2 FYNNEI. With 8 bases removed from V and 6 bases from J, the gap between germline ends came to 10 bases. The variable domain in full, with the rest retrieved from reference TRBV2 and TRBJ1-1, is EPEVTQTPSHQVTQMGQEVILRCVPISNHLYFYWYRQILGQKVEFLVSFYNNEISEKSEIFDDQFSVERPDGSNFTLKIRSTKLEDSAMYFCASQQGSEAFFGQGTRLTVV.

This chain connects TRBV4-2 to TRBJ2-1; 14 nucleotides agree with TRBD2. The CDR3 loop spans 15 amino acids. The germline CDR1 and CDR2 sequences are LGHNA and YNFKEQ. J was trimmed by 9 bases and V by 3 bases; bases with no gene match: 4. The CDR3 region has the DNA TGTGCCAGCAGCCACACGGGACTAGCGGGAGTTGAGCAGTTCTTC. Protein sequence: CASSHTGLAGVEQFF.

V gene TRBV14 combines with J gene TRBJ2-3; D is possibly TRBD2 (5 bases). Germline V gene lookup returns CDR1 SGHDN and CDR2 FVKESK. V was cut by 6 bases and J by 5 bases, with 12 bases left in between. The length of the CDR3 is 13 residues. The CDR3 loop reads CASRPAAVDTQYF. The CDR3 nucleotides read TGTGCCAGCAGACCGGCAGCGGTAGATACGCAGTATTTT. The full variable domain, rest sourced from reference TRBV14 and TRBJ2-3, is EAGVTQFPSHSVIEKGQTVTLRCDPISGHDNLYWYRRVMGKEIKFLLHFVKESKQDESGMPNNRFLAERTGGTYSTLKVQPAELEDSGVYFCASRPAAVDTQYFGPGTRLTVL.

The chain couples TRBV5-4 to TRBJ2-7; tentatively, D is TRBD2 (6 bases). The CDR3 spans 12 residues. V was pared by 7 bases and J by 0 bases, with 8 bases between. Germline CDR1 and CDR2: SGHNT and YYREEE (reference sequence). Here the CDR3 reads CASGTDSYEQYF. The CDR3 nucleotides are TGTGCCAGCGGGACTGACTCCTACGAGCAGTACTTC.

This clone was detected once. The chain recombines TRBV4-2 with TRBJ2-5; tentatively, D is TRBD2 (6 bases). CDR1 is LGHNA, CDR2 YNFKEQ, per germline. The CDR3 contains 15 residues. V shed 1 base and J shed 5 bases, with 14 bases lying between them. CDR3 sequence reads: CASSQVGGVGETQYF. The CDR3 region has the DNA TGTGCCAGCAGCCAAGTCGGAGGGGTCGGCGAGACCCAGTACTTC.

V gene TRBV6-5 combines with J gene TRBJ1-2, with D maybe TRBD1 (5 bases). V was cut by 6 bases and J by 5 bases, with 13 bases left in between. Germline loops: CDR1 MNHEY, CDR2 SVGAGI. CDR3 size: 13 residues. In DNA form, the CDR3 reads TGTGCCAGCAGCCAAAGGGGCCAGTATGGCTACACCTTC. Protein sequence: CASSQRGQYGYTF.

The V call is TRBV7-8, the J call TRBJ2-7; a weak D match, TRBD2 (6 bases). V was trimmed by 7 bases and J by 0 bases, leaving 10 bases between them. CDR3 length equals 13 residues. In germline, CDR1 is SGHVS, CDR2 FQNEAQ. The CDR3 nucleotides are TGTGCCAGCAATGGGGGGTCCTCCTACGAGCAGTACTTC. Its protein product is CASNGGSSYEQYF.

The J gene is TRBJ2-1, the V gene TRBV7-9; no definite D call. CDR1 is SEHNR and CDR2 is FQNEAQ in the germline V gene (reference sequence). Trimming removed 5 bases at V and 8 bases at J, with 7 bases between. This CDR3 is built from 11 residues. This CDR3 reads CASSNGHEQFF. For the CDR3, the DNA is TGTGCCAGCAGCAATGGGCATGAGCAGTTCTTC.

The chain is built from TRBV5-4 and TRBJ1-2; the D gene is possibly TRBD1 (5 bases). Germline loops: CDR1 SGHNT, CDR2 YYREEE (reference sequence). The CDR3 contains 14 residues. V shed 5 bases and J shed 4 bases, with 15 bases lying between them. The CDR3 region has the DNA TGTGCCAGCAGTACCCAGGGTGGAGGCTATGGCTACACCTTC. Protein product: CASSTQGGGYGYTF.

DNA for the CDR3: TGTGCCAGCAGTTTCCCTCCCTACGAGCAGTACTTC. Translated, it gives CASSFPPYEQYF. The chain carries TRBV28 and TRBJ2-7; D unresolved. CDR3 length: 12 residues. In germline, CDR1 is MDHEN, CDR2 SYDVKM. V lost 3 bases to trimming and J lost 2 bases, with 5 bases between them.

V and J are TRBV9 and TRBJ1-2, with D possibly TRBD1 on 5 matching bases. The CDR3 is 15 amino acids. Germline values: CDR1 SGDLS, CDR2 YYNGEE. V gave up 0 bases and J gave up 4 bases, with 13 bases separating them. The CDR3: CASSVASDRFYGYTF. The DNA of the CDR3 is TGTGCCAGCAGCGTAGCTTCCGACAGATTCTATGGCTACACCTTC.

CDR3 sequence reads: CASSWTSGSYEQYF. Written as DNA, the CDR3 is TGCGCCAGCTCTTGGACTAGCGGCTCCTACGAGCAGTACTTC. The genes are TRBV5-1 and TRBJ2-7, with 10 bases matching TRBD2. The V gene end was trimmed by 7 bases and the J gene end by 0 bases; junction bases not matched to a gene: 4. CDR3 size: 14 residues. Per germline, CDR1 SGHRS and CDR2 YFSETQ.

V usage is TRBV7-6 and J usage is TRBJ1-1; D uncertain. Trimming removed 0 bases from V and 8 bases from J, with 10 bases in between. Germline V gives CDR1 SGHVS, CDR2 FNYEAQ. CDR3 length: 13 amino acids. This chain's CDR3 is CASSLAPAREAFF. The CDR3 bases are TGTGCCAGCAGCTTAGCCCCCGCCAGGGAAGCTTTCTTT.

The chain uses TRBV19 and TRBJ1-5; D is uncertain. The CDR3 totals 15 residues. Germline CDR1 and CDR2: LNHDA and SQIVND (reference sequence). The V end lost 7 bases, the J end lost 1 base, and 14 bases lay between the germline ends. As DNA, the CDR3 is TGTGCCAGTAATTCCGGAGGGTCGAGCAATCAGCCCCAGCATTTT. As protein: CASNSGGSSNQPQHF. The full variable domain, its missing parts supplied by reference TRBV19 and TRBJ1-5, is DGGITQSPKYLFRKEGQNVTLSCEQNLNHDAMYWYRQDPGQGLRLIYYSQIVNDFQKGDIAEGYSVSREKKESFPLTVTSAQKNPTAFYLCASNSGGSSNQPQHFGDGTRLSIL.

The genes are TRBV6-5 and TRBJ1-2; no clear D gene. With 2 bases removed from V and 8 bases from J, the gap between germline ends came to 6 bases. This CDR3 contains 11 residues. The germline V gene encodes CDR1 MNHEY and CDR2 SVGAGI. The CDR3, as DNA: TGTGCCAGCAGTTACGGAGTCGGCTACACCTTC. This sequence encodes CASSYGVGYTF.

This chain uses TRBV11-3 with TRBJ2-1; the D is unclear. CDR3 length: 10 amino acids. The V end lost 2 bases, the J end lost 8 bases, and 1 base lay between the germline ends. CDR1 and CDR2 (germline): SGHNT, YENEEA. The DNA of the CDR3 is TGTGCCAGCAGCTTACATGAGCAGTTCTTC. It codes for CASSLHEQFF.

The chain is built from TRBV30 and TRBJ1-1; a weak D match, TRBD1 (5 bases). The CDR3 is 13 residues long. V gave up 3 bases and J gave up 4 bases, with 12 bases separating them. CDR1 and CDR2 from the germline V gene are GTSNPN and SVGIG (reference sequence). The CDR3 nucleotides read TGTGCCTGGAGCGTGGGGGGAAGCACTGAAGCTTTCTTT. Protein product: CAWSVGGSTEAFF. The full variable domain, in which reference TRBV30 and TRBJ1-1 provide the parts outside the CDR3, is SQTIHQWPATLVQPVGSPLSLECTVEGTSNPNLYWYRQAAGRGLQLLFYSVGIGQISSEVPQNLSASRPQDRQFILSSKKLLLSDSGFYLCAWSVGGSTEAFFGQGTRLTVV.

The J gene is TRBJ1-2, the V gene TRBV12-3 or TRBV12-4, with D perhaps matching TRBD1 (5 bases). The CDR3 has 13 amino acids. Deletions cut 7 bases from V and 3 bases from J, with 12 bases between. The CDR3 nucleotides are TGTGCCAGCACTAACGACAGCTACTATGGCTACACCTTC. This codes for CASTNDSYYGYTF.

This chain joins TRBV6-4 and TRBJ2-5; 8 nucleotides line up with TRBD2. The tail of the sequence fits TRBJ2-7 better, so the J call may be wrong. The CDR3 runs to 17 residues. The germline gives CDR1 MRHNA, CDR2 SNTAGT. The CDR3 bases are TGTGCCAGCAGTGACCTCCGGGGGGGCAGCTTATCCTACGAGCAGTACTTC. This sequence encodes CASSDLRGGSLSYEQYF.

J is TRBJ1-4 and V is TRBV10-3; D call uncertain. The CDR3 spans 18 residues. The germline CDR1 and CDR2 sequences are ENHRY and SYGVKD. The V and J ends lost 0 bases and 2 bases respectively, with 16 bases between them. Here the CDR3 DNA reads TGTGCCATCAGTGAGTCTGGTGAAGGGAGCCCCACTAATGAAAAACTGTTTTTT. As protein: CAISESGEGSPTNEKLFF.

The chain couples TRBV7-6 to TRBJ1-3, with 8 bases fitting TRBD1. With V trimmed by 1 base and J by 4 bases, 9 bases remained unmatched. The CDR3 totals 17 residues. Germline assignment: CDR1 SGHVS and CDR2 FNYEAQ. DNA of the CDR3: TGTGCCAGCAGCTTAGAAGCGACAGGGGCAGGGGGAAACACCATATATTTT. It encodes CASSLEATGAGGNTIYF.

This chain links TRBV12-5 with TRBJ2-3, with D tentatively TRBD1 (6 bases). Germline CDR1 reads LGHNT; CDR2 reads FRNRAP. V was shortened by 2 bases and J by 0 bases, with 24 bases between the two germline ends. The CDR3 length is 20 residues. CDR3 sequence (DNA): TGTGCTAGTGGTTTGACCCCCTCGGGACACCTGGTCACTAGCACAGATACGCAGTATTTT. This translates into CASGLTPSGHLVTSTDTQYF.

This chain connects TRBV19 to TRBJ1-4, with D possibly being TRBD1 (5 bases). Germline V gene data show CDR1 as LNHDA and CDR2 as SQIVND (reference sequence). Deletions cut 5 bases from V and 4 bases from J, with 14 bases between. This CDR3 contains 15 residues. CDR3 amino acids: CASSFPRGVNEKLFF. As DNA, the CDR3 is TGTGCCAGTAGTTTCCCTAGGGGCGTTAATGAAAAACTGTTTTTT. The whole variable domain, remainder taken from reference TRBV19 and TRBJ1-4, is DGGITQSPKYLFRKEGQNVTLSCEQNLNHDAMYWYRQDPGQGLRLIYYSQIVNDFQKGDIAEGYSVSREKKESFPLTVTSAQKNPTAFYLCASSFPRGVNEKLFFGSGTQLSVL.

The rearrangement joins TRBV29-1 to TRBJ1-2; TRBD1 agrees at 11 bases. The V segment lost 7 bases and the J segment 8 bases; nucleotides outside the gene matches: 9. The CDR3 contains 13 residues. CDR1 is SQVTM, CDR2 ANQGSEA, per germline. CDR3 residues: CSGGQGAANGYTF. The CDR3, as DNA: TGCAGCGGCGGACAGGGGGCGGCTAACGGCTACACCTTC.

The chain has TRBV9 and TRBJ2-7; the D is unclear. V gave up 0 bases and J gave up 6 bases, with 10 bases separating them. The CDR3 covers 13 residues. The V gene's germline CDR1 is SGDLS and CDR2 YYNGEE. The CDR3 coding sequence is TGTGCCAGCAGCGTAGAGGCGTCGGGCGAGCAGTACTTC. Amino acid sequence: CASSVEASGEQYF.